This TCR beta chain derives from a study of early T cells in non-severe SARS-CoV-2 infection (dated by TCRdb to about 2021). Study-wide context: Because TCR sequencing relied on bulk RNA taken from unsorted whole blood, pairing of alpha and beta chains was not possible.

A case-control design nested within a healthcare worker cohort in London, UK, was used, with weekly nasopharyngeal swab PCR tests and blood sampling performed. Between 23 and 31 March 2020, the week of the UK lockdown, healthcare workers were enrolled and then followed up weekly for as long as 16 weeks. A remark on this clonotype: It lacks a known antigen. No per-base quality is available; no much larger clone lies one base away.

V sheds 3 bases and J sheds 2 bases, leaving 8 bases between their ends. The CDR3 goes from the cysteine to the phenylalanine over 13 residues. The sequence is cut down to CDR3 DNA, 39 bases in frame from base 1. CDR1 SGHAT and CDR2 FQNNGV are derived from the germline V gene. Results the study describes overall, beyond this receptor: VDJdb matching was skewed toward anti-spike CD8 responses and likely underestimated virus-specific expansions, missing private and CD4 specificities.

Library preparation was by 5' RACE. This sample was sequenced with a NextSeq 500. In the TCR library protocol, unique molecular identifiers were attached to individual cDNA molecules to correct for PCR bias and sequencing error. Both TCR alpha and beta chains were sequenced, and tight co-correlation was observed between alpha and beta sequence abundances in each sample. The authors processed their data as follows. V gene, J gene and CDR3 annotation of TCR sequences was performed with Decombinator V4. TCRs were defined as expanded if a significant change between any two time points was detected under a Poisson model with p below 0.0001. TCR abundances were normalised to the total number of TCRs sequenced per sample and expressed as counts per million. TRAV1-2 paired with TRAJ12, TRAJ20 or TRAJ33 defined MAIT TCRs, while TRAV10 paired with TRAJ18 defined iNKT TCRs. VDJdb, accessed 1 November 2021, was searched for CMV, EBV and SARS-CoV-2 annotated TCRs, excluding TCRs annotated for multiple antigens. TCRdb cleaned the public reads at Q25 with fastp, built clones with MiXCR and kept in-frame beta chains. Merged by CDR3 protein, the rows form single entries marked with the most common genes and DNA. TCRdb, rather than the study authors, made the V and J calls. Here the sample has roughly 43,000 distinct CDR3 sequences; 20% to 25% occur a single time. The ten largest make up roughly 4.6% of the sample.

The sample consisted of whole blood, taken at baseline. The chain joins TRBV11-2 to TRBJ2-7, with an unclear D gene assignment. The sequence derives from an adult who was a healthcare worker with PCR-confirmed SARS-CoV-2 infection or an uninfected control (not recorded which). The CDR3 region reads CASSFTETYEQYF. The DNA sequence follows: TGTGCCAGCAGCTTTACAGAAACCTACGAGCAGTACTTC.